The entry that follows covers one TCR beta chain sequence. This entry is derived from a study of blood T cell repertoires in COVID-19. Looking at the study overall: Samples representing acute and convalescent COVID-19 were sourced from the United States, Italy and Spain. T cells, B-cell-depleted T cells, or PBMCs provided the cDNA or gDNA that served as material.

CDR3 length equals 17 residues. Source study methods: Reference gene primer amplification gave nucleated cell count estimates. TCRdb's copy holds only in-frame clones and misses some; the assay was immunoSEQ multiplex PCR. For V, J and clone size, that table is used; D and trimming come from the DNA. The table has a few hundred thousand clones, about 91% seen once. What the recovered Cohort 3 donors had was two negative PCRs, clearance, or symptom resolution. Material for sequencing was PBMCs or T cells enriched from blood (not recorded which). This chain links TRBV21-1 with TRBJ1-6; the D segment call TRBD1 is taken from the table without a DNA check. TRBV21-1 has pseudogene status. The source of this sequence is a woman aged 40-49 years who had recovered from COVID-19. The CDR3 nucleotides read TGTGCCAGCAGCAAAGCTGGGACAGGGTTGGTTAATTCACCCCTCCACTTT. Translating gives CASSKAGTGLVNSPLHF.